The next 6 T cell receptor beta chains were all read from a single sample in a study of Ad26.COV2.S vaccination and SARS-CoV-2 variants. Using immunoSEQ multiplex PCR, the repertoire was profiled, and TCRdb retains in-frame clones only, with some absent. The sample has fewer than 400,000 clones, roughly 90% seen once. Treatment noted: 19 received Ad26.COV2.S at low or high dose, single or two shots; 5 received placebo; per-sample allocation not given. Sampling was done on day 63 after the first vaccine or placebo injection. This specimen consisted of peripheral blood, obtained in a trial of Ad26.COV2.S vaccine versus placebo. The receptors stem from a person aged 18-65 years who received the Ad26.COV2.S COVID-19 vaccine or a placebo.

The DNA of the CDR3 is TGCAGCGGCCAGGGGGGCTATGGCTACACCTTC. This encodes CSGQGGYGYTF. V usage is TRBV29-1 and J usage is TRBJ1-2; 7 bases fit TRBD1. This CDR3 contains 11 residues. V lost 7 bases and J lost 4; bases outside the gene matches: 3. Germline lookup yields CDR1 SQVTM and CDR2 ANQGSEA.

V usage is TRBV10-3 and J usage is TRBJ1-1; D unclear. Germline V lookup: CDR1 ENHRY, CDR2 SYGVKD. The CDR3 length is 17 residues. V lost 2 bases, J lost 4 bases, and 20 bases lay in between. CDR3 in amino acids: CAISEVLLGFGSTEAFF. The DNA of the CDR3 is TGTGCCATCAGTGAGGTCCTACTTGGGTTCGGGAGCACTGAAGCTTTCTTT.

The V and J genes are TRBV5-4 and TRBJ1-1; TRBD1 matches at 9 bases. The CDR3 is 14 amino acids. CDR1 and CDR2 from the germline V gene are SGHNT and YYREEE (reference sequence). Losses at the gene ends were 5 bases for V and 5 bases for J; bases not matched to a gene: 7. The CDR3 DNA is TGTGCCAGCAGGGCGGGACAGGGTAATACTGAAGCTTTCTTT. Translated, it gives CASRAGQGNTEAFF. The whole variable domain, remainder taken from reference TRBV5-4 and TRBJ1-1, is ETGVTQSPTHLIKTRGQQVTLRCSSQSGHNTVSWYQQALGQGPQFIFQYYREEENGRGNFPPRFSGLQFPNYSSELNVNALELDDSALYLCASRAGQGNTEAFFGQGTRLTVV.

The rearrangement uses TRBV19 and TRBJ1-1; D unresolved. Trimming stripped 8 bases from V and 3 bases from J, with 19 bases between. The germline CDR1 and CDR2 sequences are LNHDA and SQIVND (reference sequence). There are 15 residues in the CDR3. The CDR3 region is CASRPSTNRYTEAFF. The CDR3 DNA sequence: TGTGCCAGTCGACCCTCCACAAATAGGTACACTGAAGCTTTCTTT.

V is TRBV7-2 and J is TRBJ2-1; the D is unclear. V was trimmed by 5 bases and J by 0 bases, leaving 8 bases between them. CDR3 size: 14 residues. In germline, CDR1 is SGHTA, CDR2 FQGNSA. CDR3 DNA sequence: TGTGCCAGCAGCCCCCCCCTCTCCTACAATGAGCAGTTCTTC. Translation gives CASSPPLSYNEQFF.

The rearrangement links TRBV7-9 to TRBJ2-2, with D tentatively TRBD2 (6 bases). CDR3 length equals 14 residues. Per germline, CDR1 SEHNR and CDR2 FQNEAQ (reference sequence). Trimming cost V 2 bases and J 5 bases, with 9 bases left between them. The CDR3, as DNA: TGTGCCAGCAGCTTATCACTAGCTACCGGGGAGCTGTTTTTT. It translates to CASSLSLATGELFF. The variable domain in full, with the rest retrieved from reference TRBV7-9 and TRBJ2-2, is DTGVSQNPRHKITKRGQNVTFRCDPISEHNRLYWYRQTLGQGPEFLTYFQNEAQLEKSRLLSDRFSAERPKGSFSTLEIQRTEQGDSAMYLCASSLSLATGELFFGEGSRLTVL.